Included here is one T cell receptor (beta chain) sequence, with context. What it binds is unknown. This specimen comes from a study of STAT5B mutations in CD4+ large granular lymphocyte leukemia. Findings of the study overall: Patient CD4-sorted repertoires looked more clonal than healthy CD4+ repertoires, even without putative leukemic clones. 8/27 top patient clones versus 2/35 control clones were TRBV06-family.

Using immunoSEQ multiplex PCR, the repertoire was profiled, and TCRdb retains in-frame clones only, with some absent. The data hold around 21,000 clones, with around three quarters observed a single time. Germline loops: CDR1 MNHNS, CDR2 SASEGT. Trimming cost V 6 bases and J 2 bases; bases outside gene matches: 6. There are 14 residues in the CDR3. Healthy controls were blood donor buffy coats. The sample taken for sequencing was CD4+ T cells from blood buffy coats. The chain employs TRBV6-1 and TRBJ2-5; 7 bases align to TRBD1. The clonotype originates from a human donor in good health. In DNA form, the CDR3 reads TGTGCCAGCAGGAGGACAGGAGGTCAAGAGACCCAGTACTTC. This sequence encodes CASRRTGGQETQYF.